This TCR beta chain is from a study of blood T cell repertoires in COVID-19. Study-wide context: The United States, Italy and Spain supplied acute and convalescent COVID-19 samples. Nucleic acid was either cDNA or gDNA, and it came from T cells, B-cell-depleted T cells, or PBMCs.

Study processing details: Amplification of reference gene primers was used by the study to estimate nucleated cell counts. The data were produced by immunoSEQ multiplex PCR, yet TCRdb's version contains in-frame clones alone and is incomplete. Clone size and V and J calls were adopted from that table, with D and trimming inferred from the DNA. Among about 290,000 clones listed, about 82% were seen once. Trimming took off 4 bases at V and 5 bases at J, with 15 bases between the two ends. The CDR3 is 14 residues long. CDR1 and CDR2 from the germline V gene are SGHRS and YFSETQ. This rearrangement joins TRBV5-1 to TRBJ1-1; D is perhaps TRBD1 (5 bases). The TCR sequence derives from a woman between 45 and 65 years old with active or convalescent COVID-19. The specimen sequenced was peripheral blood. The CDR3 DNA sequence: TGCGCCAGCAGCGACCAGGGTGAAGGGACTGAAGCTTTCTTT. Residues: CASSDQGEGTEAFF.